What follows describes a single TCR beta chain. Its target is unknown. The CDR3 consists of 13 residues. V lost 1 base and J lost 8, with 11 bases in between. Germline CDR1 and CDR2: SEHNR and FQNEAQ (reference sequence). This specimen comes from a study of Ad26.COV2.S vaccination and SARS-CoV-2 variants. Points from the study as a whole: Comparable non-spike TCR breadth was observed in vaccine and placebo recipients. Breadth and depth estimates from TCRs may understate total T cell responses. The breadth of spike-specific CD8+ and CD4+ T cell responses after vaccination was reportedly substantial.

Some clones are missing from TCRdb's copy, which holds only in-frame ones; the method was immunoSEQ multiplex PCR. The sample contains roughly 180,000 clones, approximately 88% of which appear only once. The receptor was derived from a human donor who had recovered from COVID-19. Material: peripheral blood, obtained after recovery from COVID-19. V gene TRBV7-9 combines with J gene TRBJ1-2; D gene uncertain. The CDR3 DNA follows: TGTGCCAGCAGCTTAGGCATGAATTGGGGCTACACCTTC. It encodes CASSLGMNWGYTF.